This is a list of T cell receptor beta chains from one sample in a study of CD8+ T cells in alopecia areata. TCRdb's table, derived via immunoSEQ multiplex PCR, lists solely in-frame clones and lacks some. The table shows 200,000 to 250,000 clones, with 40% to 45% occurring only once. The sequencing here drew on CD4+ T cells sorted from blood, taken at roughly week 36, from a patient treated with tofacitinib. Receptor source: a human donor with alopecia areata. Both conserved end residues are trimmed from each CDR3. Clone size is not always given. Where it is, it says once, few, many or a class for expanded clones.

>TRBV30|TRBJ1-1|.
AWKRGRGSNTEAF
>TRBV5-1|TRBJ2-5|.
ASRWGAQETQY
>TRBV2|TRBJ1-2|.
ASTPGRAGYGYT
>TRBV7-2|TRBJ2-5|.
ASSLRYTETQY
>TRBV27|TRBJ2-7|once
ASSLSDHGTRFLYEQY
>TRBV7-9|TRBJ1-2|few
ASRPEFGGYT
>TRBV5-1|TRBJ1-5|.
ASSLGDGGNQPQH
>TRBV7-8|TRBJ1-1|once
ASTPAQGINTEAF
>TRBV28|TRBJ1-1|few
ASSLFGTGLMNTEAF
>TRBV18|TRBJ1-4|.
ASSRSGNEKLF
>TRBV27|TRBJ2-3|.
ASTPGGYRSTDTQY
>TRBV30|TRBJ2-3|few
AWSVRSTSGSWRQY
>TRBV29-1|TRBJ2-7|few
SVFLSGGSSYEQY
>TRBV7-3|TRBJ2-1|few
ASSSGLAGTYNEQF
>TRBV7-2|TRBJ2-1|.
ASSFSEISYNEQF
>TRBV5-1|TRBJ2-7|.
ASSLAGQGRSYEQY
>TRBV7-8|TRBJ1-6|.
ASSLEVVGNSPLH
>TRBV9|TRBJ2-7|.
ASSVAGTSPYEQY
>TRBV4-1|TRBJ1-4|.
ASSQRAPNEKLF
>TRBV5-4|TRBJ2-7|.
ASSLSGGRTYEQY
>TRBV5-1|TRBJ2-7|few
ASRLEGTIYEQY
>TRBV7-2|TRBJ2-1|few
ASSLGRGSGAYNEQF
>TRBV7-2|TRBJ1-2|.
ASSLVGNYGYT
>TRBV5-1|TRBJ2-4|.
ASRAFGQALAKNIQY
>TRBV7-9|TRBJ2-7|.
ASSEGQVSSYEQY
>TRBV23-1|TRBJ2-5|.
ASSQSRGRPETQY
>TRBV5-6|TRBJ2-1|few
ASSLFLVGEQF
>TRBV2|TRBJ2-2|once
ASKSNHGTGELF
>TRBV6-5|TRBJ1-1|.
ASSYTGANTEAF
>TRBV30|TRBJ2-7|.
AWSQGEPYEQY
>TRBV27|TRBJ2-1|.
ASSLPGRAGNEQF
>TRBV5-1|TRBJ1-5|.
ASSLGPRGYQPQH
>TRBV30|TRBJ2-7|.
AWSPIHEQY
>TRBV14|TRBJ2-1|many
ASSRVDGNEQF
>TRBV30|TRBJ1-1|.
AWGPWTEAF
>TRBV30|TRBJ2-4|.
AWNPGENIQY